This T cell receptor beta chain was sequenced in a study of immune heterogeneity within non-small cell lung tumors. Study-wide results and limits: Within a patient, dominant CDR3 beta clonotypes were shared across sites, though different locations had unique frequent clones.

Bulk tumor genomic DNA was the template, and each sample received about 600 ng. During surgery, each primary tumor gave multiple biopsies spaced as far apart as possible. The study enrolled patients with untreated, newly diagnosed non-small cell lung cancer who underwent curative surgery. Trimming cost V 6 bases and J 4 bases, with 15 bases left between them. Germline V gene lookup returns CDR1 MDHEN and CDR2 SYDVKM. The CDR3 sequence is 14 residues long. The TCR beta CDR3 region underwent multiplex PCR amplification with 32 V and 13 J primers. Using its own MiXCR run on the multiplex PCR reads, TCRdb lists one record per CDR3 protein. Of 10,000 to 15,000 distinct CDR3 sequences listed, about a quarter are singletons. Relative to its sample, this clonotype is medium-sized. Its antigen is still unknown.

The genes are TRBV28 and TRBJ1-2, with D unresolved. This sequence was found in a man aged 45 to 65 with non-small cell lung cancer. What was sequenced was lung tumor tissue. The CDR3 coding sequence is TGTGCCAGCAGGGATTCGGGCAGATCCTATGGCTACACCTTC. Residues: CASRDSGRSYGYTF.